The 7 T cell receptor beta chains listed next were all sequenced from one sample in a study of vaccination effects on CD4 cells after COVID-19. Before any sequencing was done, the ViraFEST assay used viral peptide pools to expand antigen-specific CD4+ T cells. Culturing for around eleven days preceded CD4+ T cell isolation. All vaccine recipients tested negative for nucleocapsid antibodies and had never contracted SARS-CoV-2 infection. These receptors' targets are unknown. Only in-frame clones appear in the TCRdb table, and some are missing; sequencing was by immunoSEQ multiplex PCR. This sample yields some 68,000 clones, of which around three quarters are seen a single time; over 3.5% belongs to the top ten. This specimen consisted of CD4+ T cells from PBMCs cultured with HCoV-OC43 spike peptides, obtained before COVID-19 vaccination. Subset specified: HCoV-OC43 spike overlapping peptide pool stimulation. These receptor sequences come from a human donor who received a COVID-19 vaccine.

The chain links TRBV19 to TRBJ2-2; D not resolved. With 1 base removed from V and 2 bases from J, the gap between germline ends came to 5 bases. The CDR3 loop spans 14 amino acids. The germline CDR1 and CDR2 sequences are LNHDA and SQIVND (reference sequence). CDR3 residues: CASSIAPNTGELFF. The CDR3 nucleotides read TGTGCCAGTAGTATAGCCCCTAACACCGGGGAGCTGTTTTTT.

This clone was found once. This sequence joins TRBV7-2 and TRBJ2-3; 13 bases align to TRBD2. CDR1 is SGHTA and CDR2 is FQGNSA in the germline V gene. V shed 3 bases and J 6 bases; nucleotides not matched to a gene: 9. The CDR3 has 17 amino acids. The CDR3 protein is CASSFLTSGGARDTQYF. The DNA for the CDR3 is TGTGCCAGCAGCTTTCTTACTAGCGGGGGGGCAAGGGATACGCAGTATTTT.

J is TRBJ1-2 and V is TRBV4-1, with a weak D call TRBD1 (6 bases). The V end lost 3 bases, the J end lost 2 bases, and 22 bases lay between the germline ends. From germline, CDR1 is MGHRA and CDR2 YSYEKL. This CDR3 is built from 18 residues. This CDR3 is CASSQVPPTEQGNYGYTF. CDR3 bases: TGCGCCAGCAGCCAGGTACCCCCCACAGAACAGGGAAACTATGGCTACACCTTC.

This clone was detected only once. The chain links TRBV10-3 to TRBJ2-7; TRBD1 aligns across 9 bases. This CDR3 region has 15 residues. Germline CDR1 and CDR2: ENHRY and SYGVKD. V lost 0 bases to trimming and J lost 6 bases; unmatched junction nucleotides: 6. For the CDR3, the DNA is TGTGCCATCAGTGAGTCCGGGACAGGGCTTAGCGAGCAGTACGTC. Its translation is CAISESGTGLSEQYV.

The chain couples TRBV14 to TRBJ2-5, with D unresolved. CDR3 length: 12 amino acids. The germline gives CDR1 SGHDN, CDR2 FVKESK. V was cut by 4 bases and J by 5 bases, with 8 bases left in between. The CDR3 sequence: CASSLSGETQYF. The CDR3 DNA reads TGTGCCAGCAGCCTATCGGGCGAGACCCAGTACTTC.

This clone was detected only a few times. The chain joins TRBV3-1 (or the pseudogene TRBV3-2) to TRBJ1-5; possibly TRBD1 for D (5 bases). Germline V gives CDR1 LGHDT, CDR2 YNNKEL (reference sequence). V was shortened by 4 bases and J by 1 base, with 11 bases between the two germline ends. The CDR3 totals 15 residues. The CDR3 sequence: CASSPGLRSNQPQHF. The CDR3 DNA is TGTGCCAGCAGCCCAGGGTTGCGGAGCAATCAGCCCCAGCATTTT.

The chain uses TRBV5-1 and TRBJ2-1; the D is unclear. The V gene's germline CDR1 is SGHRS and CDR2 YFSETQ. V lost 2 bases and J 0 bases, leaving 15 bases between the germline ends. The CDR3 length is 17 residues. CDR3 DNA sequence: TGCGCCAGCAGCTTCAAACTTCCCCCGAGCTCCTACAATGAGCAGTTCTTC. Protein: CASSFKLPPSSYNEQFF.